These T cell receptor beta chains were read from a single sample in a study of blood T cells in healthy people across ages. One entry per CDR3 protein, called by TCRdb with MiXCR from the 5' RACE reads. The sample holds 800,000 to 900,000 distinct CDR3 sequences, 60% to 80% seen once. The sequencing input was blood. These receptors all come from a man aged 30-40 years in good health. Each CDR3 is given with its conserved first and last residue. The D gene is left open where the match is weak. Clone size is given for some rows only: seen once, a few or many times, or a class if the clone is expanded.

>TRBJ1-2|-|TRBV7-2|-
TGTGCCAGCAGCCCCCGACAGGAGGGCTACACCTTC
CASSPRQEGYTF
>TRBJ1-1|-|TRBV12-3/TRBV12-4|-
TGTGCCAGCAGGATCGACGGCGTGAACACTGAAGCTTTCTTT
CASRIDGVNTEAFF
>TRBJ2-7|TRBD1|TRBV30|-
TGTGCCTGGAGTGTACAAAGGACAGGGGCCGAGCAGTACTTC
CAWSVQRTGAEQYF
>TRBJ2-5|-|TRBV12-3/TRBV12-4|few
TGTGCCAGCAGTATACGTGGGACCCCCTCGGAGACCCAGTACTTC
CASSIRGTPSETQYF
>TRBJ2-7|-|TRBV9|many
TGTGCCAGCAGCCCAAAGGGGGAATCGGTCCCCTACGAGCAGTACTTC
CASSPKGESVPYEQYF
>TRBJ2-3|-|TRBV7-8|-
TGTGCCAGCAGCCCAACCCGTAGAGATACGCAGTATTTT
CASSPTRRDTQYF
>TRBJ2-1|TRBD1|TRBV20-1|-
TGCAGTGCCACAGAGGGACAGGGTCGTAAAGGGCAGTTCTTC
CSATEGQGRKGQFF
>TRBJ2-3|TRBD2|TRBV9|few
TGTGCCAGCAGCGCCAGCGGGGGGGCCGAAAGTTTGGCAGATACGCAGTATTTT
CASSASGGAESLADTQYF
>TRBJ1-2|-|TRBV15|once
TGTGCCACCAGCAGAGATCAACAGGAGGGAAATGGCTACACCTTC
CATSRDQQEGNGYTF
>TRBJ2-5|TRBD1|TRBV6-1|-
TGTGCCAGTTACAGGGGGGTAAGGGAGACCCAGTACTTC
CASYRGVRETQYF
>TRBJ2-3|-|TRBV6-1|-
TGTGCCAACCGTGGGGGAGGCACAGATACGCAGTATTTT
CANRGGGTDTQYF
>TRBJ2-1|TRBD2|TRBV12-3/TRBV12-4|-
TGTGCCAGCACTCGGGGGGTAGCGGGGGAGAATGAGCAGTTCTTC
CASTRGVAGENEQFF
>TRBJ1-2|TRBD1|TRBV4-3|-
TGCGCCAGCAGCCAAGAGACAGGGACCTTCGGAGGCTACACCTTC
CASSQETGTFGGYTF
>TRBJ2-3|-|TRBV7-9|-
TGTGCCAGCAGCAGCGGAACCGACAGGCACACAGATACGCAGTATTTT
CASSSGTDRHTDTQYF
>TRBJ2-4|TRBD1|TRBV6-5|-
TGTGCCAGCAGTTACCCTGGACAGGGGGCGGAGGAGCAGTACTTC
CASSYPGQGAEEQYF
>TRBJ1-1|-|TRBV4-2|-
TGTGCCAGCAGCCAAGATCACCAGGGTTACACTGAAGCTTTCTTT
CASSQDHQGYTEAFF
>TRBJ2-3|-|TRBV10-3|many
TGTGCCATCAGTTCAGGACCCGACACAGATACGCAGTATTTT
CAISSGPDTDTQYF
>TRBJ2-3|TRBD2|TRBV11-2|-
TGTGCCAGCAGTTTTAGCGGGGGCCTTAGCACAGATACGCAGTATTTT
CASSFSGGLSTDTQYF
>TRBJ1-5|-|TRBV7-2|many
TGTGCCAGCAGCTTAAACGGGGATCAGCCCCAGCATTTT
CASSLNGDQPQHF
>TRBJ2-3|-|TRBV4-3|-
TGCGCCAGCAGCCAAGGGGATCCCCACACAGATACGCAGTATTTT
CASSQGDPHTDTQYF
>TRBJ2-5|TRBD1|TRBV6-5|-
TGTGCCAGCACCCTGTCAGGGGGCTTCCAAGAGACCCAGTACTTC
CASTLSGGFQETQYF
>TRBJ2-3|-|TRBV24-1|-
TGTGCCACCAGTGATAGGTGGGGTCAGGGAGATACGCAGTATTTT
CATSDRWGQGDTQYF
>TRBJ2-7|TRBD1|TRBV6-2/TRBV6-3|-
TGTGCCAGCGGATCCCGGGACAGGGGCTACGAGCAGTACTTC
CASGSRDRGYEQYF
>TRBJ2-5|TRBD1|TRBV28|few
TGTGCCAGCAGTTTACCACAACAGGGGGAGACCCAGTACTTC
CASSLPQQGETQYF
>TRBJ2-5|-|TRBV5-1|few
TGCGCCAGCAGCTTGCCAGGTCTGAAGAAAGAGACCCAGTACTTC
CASSLPGLKKETQYF
>TRBJ2-3|-|TRBV6-4|-
TGTGCCAGCAGCGACCAAGGGGAGAGTGATACGCAGTATTTT
CASSDQGESDTQYF
>TRBJ2-5|-|TRBV24-1|-
TGTGCCACCAGTGATTTGCGCTCGGGACACGAAGAGACCCAGTACTTC
CATSDLRSGHEETQYF
>TRBJ2-7|TRBD2|TRBV5-1|once
TGCGCCAGCAGCTTGCCCCTCGGCAGGGAGGGCGAGCAGTACTTC
CASSLPLGREGEQYF
>TRBJ2-4|TRBD1|TRBV10-3|-
TGTGCCATCAGTGATTCGACAGGGCCCCCAAACATTCAGTACTTC
CAISDSTGPPNIQYF
>TRBJ2-1|-|TRBV7-6|-
TGTGCCAGCAGCTTAGTATCGTCGGGGGATGAGCGGTTCTTC
CASSLVSSGDERFF
>TRBJ1-4|-|TRBV6-5|-
TGTGCCAGCAGCCTCCAAGTCGCAGCGTATGAAAAACTGTTTTTT
CASSLQVAAYEKLFF
>TRBJ1-2|TRBD1|TRBV2|-
TGTGCCAGCAGTGACGCGACAGGGGGCGGCTATGGCTACACCTTC
CASSDATGGGYGYTF
>TRBJ2-4|-|TRBV7-2|few
TGTGCCAGCAGCCCTCCAGGAGACATCAGGAACATTCAGTACTTC
CASSPPGDIRNIQYF
>TRBJ2-5|-|TRBV28|-
TGTGCCAGCACCTTAGGGGGGGTACACGAGACCCAGTACTTC
CASTLGGVHETQYF
>TRBJ2-7|-|TRBV28|-
TGTGCAAGCAAACCAGTTTCAGGGGTCTCCTACGAGCAGTACTTC
CASKPVSGVSYEQYF
>TRBJ2-1|TRBD2|TRBV6-1|-
TGTGCCAGCAGCCCCCTCGGAGCGGGGGGTTACAATGAGCAGTTCTTC
CASSPLGAGGYNEQFF
>TRBJ2-3|TRBD2|TRBV7-2|-
TGTGCCAGCAGCTTAGTACTGGCGGGGGGTCGGGATACGCAGTATTTT
CASSLVLAGGRDTQYF
>TRBJ2-6|-|TRBV27|-
TGTGCCAGCAGACAGGGTAGCTCTGGGGCCAACGTCCTGACTTTC
CASRQGSSGANVLTF
>TRBJ2-1|-|TRBV10-3|-
TGTGCCATCAGTGAGTCTAGACAGCTACACAATGAGCAGTTCTTC
CAISESRQLHNEQFF
>TRBJ1-1|-|TRBV28|few
TGTGCCAGCAGTCCATCCGACAGCCCTAGGTTCGGTTTCTTT
CASSPSDSPRFGFF
>TRBJ1-5|-|TRBV6-6|-
TGTGCCAGCAGTTATAACCTCCTGGGGAATCAGCCCCAGCATTTT
CASSYNLLGNQPQHF
>TRBJ1-6|TRBD1|TRBV7-2|-
TGTGCCAGCAGCTTAGATGGGACAGCAAATTCACCCCTCCACTTT
CASSLDGTANSPLHF
>TRBJ1-5|-|TRBV20-1|once
TGCAGTGTCCCGGGTAGGGTCAATCAGCCCCAGCATTTT
CSVPGRVNQPQHF
>TRBJ2-7|-|TRBV12-3/TRBV12-4|-
TGTGCCAGCAGCAACGCGGAGTGGGCTACCGAGCAGTACTTC
CASSNAEWATEQYF
>TRBJ2-2|-|TRBV27|-
TGTGCCAGCACCCTAAGTCTGGGGCAAACCGGGGAGCTGTTTTTT
CASTLSLGQTGELFF
>TRBJ1-5|-|TRBV7-2|few
TGTGCCAGCAGCTTAACAGCCCCACCCGTACAGCATTTT
CASSLTAPPVQHF
>TRBJ1-5|-|TRBV30|-
TGTGCCTGGAAGGGGGGGGGCCAAGGAGGCAATCAGCCCCAGCATTTT
CAWKGGGQGGNQPQHF
>TRBJ2-2|-|TRBV20-1|few
TGCAGTGCTAGAGTACAGAACACCGGGGAGCTGTTTTTT
CSARVQNTGELFF
>TRBJ2-3|-|TRBV7-9|-
TGTGCCAGCAGCGCGGACCTGACAGATACGCAGTATTTT
CASSADLTDTQYF
>TRBJ2-1|-|TRBV20-1|few
TGCAGTGCTAGAGAGACAGTTTCCTACAATGAGCAGTTCTTC
CSARETVSYNEQFF
>TRBJ2-1|-|TRBV14|-
TGTGCCAGCAGCCGCAGGAGAGGGGACCATGAGCAGTTCTTC
CASSRRRGDHEQFF
>TRBJ2-2|-|TRBV6-5|-
TGTGCCAGCAGTTACTTATGGCAGGGCGGTAACCCCGGGGAGCTGTTTTTT
CASSYLWQGGNPGELFF
>TRBJ2-5|-|TRBV4-2|-
TGTGCCAGCAGCCAAGGGGGCTACAAACAAGAGACCCAGTACTTC
CASSQGGYKQETQYF
>TRBJ2-2|TRBD1|TRBV29-1|-
TGCAGCGTTGTGGGACAGGGAGTCACCGGGGAGCTGTTTTTT
CSVVGQGVTGELFF